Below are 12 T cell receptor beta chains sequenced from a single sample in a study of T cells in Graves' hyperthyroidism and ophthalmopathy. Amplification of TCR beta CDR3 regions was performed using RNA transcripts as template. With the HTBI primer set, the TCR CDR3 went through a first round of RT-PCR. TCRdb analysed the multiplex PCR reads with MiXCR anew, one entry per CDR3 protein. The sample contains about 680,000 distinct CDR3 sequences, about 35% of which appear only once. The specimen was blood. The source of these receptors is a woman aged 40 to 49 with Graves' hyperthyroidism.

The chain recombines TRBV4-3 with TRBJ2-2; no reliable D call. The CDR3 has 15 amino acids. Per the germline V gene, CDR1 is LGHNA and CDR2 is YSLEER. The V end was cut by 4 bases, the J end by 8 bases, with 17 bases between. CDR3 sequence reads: CASSPRSAVVGELFF. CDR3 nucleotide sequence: TGCGCCAGCAGCCCACGGAGCGCGGTAGTTGGGGAGCTGTTTTTT.

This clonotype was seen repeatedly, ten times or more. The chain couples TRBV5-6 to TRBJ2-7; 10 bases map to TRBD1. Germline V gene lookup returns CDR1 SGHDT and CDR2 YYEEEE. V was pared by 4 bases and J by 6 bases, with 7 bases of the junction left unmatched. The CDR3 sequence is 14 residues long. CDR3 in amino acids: CASSLPGQGIEQYF. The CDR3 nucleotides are TGTGCCAGCAGCCTTCCGGGACAGGGGATCGAGCAGTACTTC.

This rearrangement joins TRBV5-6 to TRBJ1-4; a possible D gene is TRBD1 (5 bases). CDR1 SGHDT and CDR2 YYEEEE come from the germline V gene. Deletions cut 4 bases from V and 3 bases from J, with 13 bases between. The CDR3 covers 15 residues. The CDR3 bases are TGTGCCAGCAGCCCGATCGGGGCGGCTAATGAAAAACTGTTTTTT. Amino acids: CASSPIGAANEKLFF.

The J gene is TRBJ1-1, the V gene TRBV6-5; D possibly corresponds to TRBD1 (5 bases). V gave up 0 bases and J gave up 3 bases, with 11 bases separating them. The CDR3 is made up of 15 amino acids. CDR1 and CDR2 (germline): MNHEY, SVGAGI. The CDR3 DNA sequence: TGTGCCAGCAGTTACTCGCGGACAATCTACACTGAAGCTTTCTTT. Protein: CASSYSRTIYTEAFF.

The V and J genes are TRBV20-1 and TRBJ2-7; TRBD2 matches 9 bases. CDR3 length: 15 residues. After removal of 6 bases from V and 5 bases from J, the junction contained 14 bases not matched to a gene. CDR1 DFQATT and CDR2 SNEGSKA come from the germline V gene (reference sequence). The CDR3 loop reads CSASSFRTSVHEQYF. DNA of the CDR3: TGCAGTGCCAGCTCGTTTCGGACTAGCGTCCACGAGCAGTACTTC.

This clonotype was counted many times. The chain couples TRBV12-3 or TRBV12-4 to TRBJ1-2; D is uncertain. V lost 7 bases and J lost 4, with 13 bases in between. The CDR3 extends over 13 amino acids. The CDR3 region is CASNPTGRYGYTF. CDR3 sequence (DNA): TGTGCCAGCAACCCAACCGGGCGCTATGGCTACACCTTC.

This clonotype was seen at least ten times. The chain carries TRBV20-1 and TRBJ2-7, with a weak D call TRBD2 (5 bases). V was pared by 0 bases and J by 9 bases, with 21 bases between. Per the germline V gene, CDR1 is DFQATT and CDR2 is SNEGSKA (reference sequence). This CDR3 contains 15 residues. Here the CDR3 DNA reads TGCAGTGCTAGAGAACCCAGCGGAACCCTTAGTGGGCAGTACTTC. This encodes CSAREPSGTLSGQYF.

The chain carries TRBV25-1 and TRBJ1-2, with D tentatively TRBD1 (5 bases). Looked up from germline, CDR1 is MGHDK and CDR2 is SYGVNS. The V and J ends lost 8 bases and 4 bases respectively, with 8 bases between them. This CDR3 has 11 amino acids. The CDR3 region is CASQGTYGYTF. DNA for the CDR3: TGTGCCAGCCAGGGAACCTATGGCTACACCTTC.

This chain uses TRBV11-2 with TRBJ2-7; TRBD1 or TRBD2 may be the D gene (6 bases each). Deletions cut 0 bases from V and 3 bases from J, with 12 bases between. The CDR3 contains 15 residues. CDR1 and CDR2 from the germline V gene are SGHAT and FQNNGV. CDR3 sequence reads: CASSLEGGPDYEQYF. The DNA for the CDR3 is TGTGCCAGCAGCTTAGAAGGGGGGCCTGACTACGAGCAGTACTTC.

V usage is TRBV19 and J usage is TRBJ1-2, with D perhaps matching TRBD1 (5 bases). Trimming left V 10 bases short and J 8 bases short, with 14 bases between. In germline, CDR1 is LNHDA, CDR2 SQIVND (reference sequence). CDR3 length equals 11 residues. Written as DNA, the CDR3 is TGTGCCACTCAGGGAGTGAGCGGCTACACCTTC. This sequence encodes CATQGVSGYTF. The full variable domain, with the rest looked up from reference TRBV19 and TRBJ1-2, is DGGITQSPKYLFRKEGQNVTLSCEQNLNHDAMYWYRQDPGQGLRLIYYSQIVNDFQKGDIAEGYSVSREKKESFPLTVTSAQKNPTAFYLCATQGVSGYTFGSGTRLTVV.

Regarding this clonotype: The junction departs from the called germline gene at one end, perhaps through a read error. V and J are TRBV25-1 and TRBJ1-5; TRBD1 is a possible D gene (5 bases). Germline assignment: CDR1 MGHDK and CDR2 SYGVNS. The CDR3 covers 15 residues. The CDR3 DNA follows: TGCGCCAGCAGCCAAGAAGGGACGGGGGTGGGGGATTTGTATTTT. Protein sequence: CASSQEGTGVGDLYF.

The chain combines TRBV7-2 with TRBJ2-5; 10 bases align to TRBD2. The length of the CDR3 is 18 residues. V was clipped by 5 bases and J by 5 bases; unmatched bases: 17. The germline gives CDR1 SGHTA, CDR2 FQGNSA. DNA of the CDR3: TGTGCCAGCAGCCCCCGACTAGCGGGCTCATGGGCCACGGAGACCCAGTACTTC. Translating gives CASSPRLAGSWATETQYF. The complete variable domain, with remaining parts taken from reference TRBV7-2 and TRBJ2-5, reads GAGVSQSPSNKVTEKGKDVELRCDPISGHTALYWYRQSLGQGLEFLIYFQGNSAPDKSGLPSDRFSAERTGGSVSTLTIQRTQQEDSAVYLCASSPRLAGSWATETQYFGPGTRLLVL.